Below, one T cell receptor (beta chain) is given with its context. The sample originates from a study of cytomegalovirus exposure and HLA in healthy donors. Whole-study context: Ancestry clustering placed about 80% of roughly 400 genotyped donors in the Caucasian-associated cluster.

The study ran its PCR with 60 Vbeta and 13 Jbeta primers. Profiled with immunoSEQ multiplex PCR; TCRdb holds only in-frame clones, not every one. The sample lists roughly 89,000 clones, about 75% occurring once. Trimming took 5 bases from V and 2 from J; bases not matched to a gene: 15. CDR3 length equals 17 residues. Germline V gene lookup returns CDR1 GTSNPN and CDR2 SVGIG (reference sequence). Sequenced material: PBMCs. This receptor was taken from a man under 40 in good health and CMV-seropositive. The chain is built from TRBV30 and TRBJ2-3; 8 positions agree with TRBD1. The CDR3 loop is CAWGKSRTGQDTDTQYF. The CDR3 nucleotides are TGTGCCTGGGGTAAATCTCGAACGGGACAGGACACAGATACGCAGTATTTT. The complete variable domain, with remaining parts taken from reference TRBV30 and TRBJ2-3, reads SQTIHQWPATLVQPVGSPLSLECTVEGTSNPNLYWYRQAAGRGLQLLFYSVGIGQISSEVPQNLSASRPQDRQFILSSKKLLLSDSGFYLCAWGKSRTGQDTDTQYFGPGTRLTVL.